These 15 T cell receptor beta chains were sequenced from one sample in a study of blood T cells in healthy people across ages. PCR was performed a second time for about 6 to 12 cycles using a sample-barcoded 5' primer and a J-beta primer mix. TCRdb passed the 5' RACE reads through MiXCR, listing each CDR3 protein once. The sample has about 650,000 distinct CDR3 sequences, about 32% seen once. Sequenced: blood. The receptors come from a woman of 80 years or more in good health.

This clonotype has just one count. J is TRBJ1-1 and V is TRBV9; D is possibly TRBD1 (6 bases). Germline V CDR1 and CDR2: SGDLS, YYNGEE. CDR3 size: 15 residues. V gave up 0 bases and J gave up 4 bases, with 13 bases separating them. The CDR3 DNA is TGTGCCAGCAGCGTAGAGTTAGACAGGACCACTGAAGCTTTCTTT. Its protein is CASSVELDRTTEAFF.

The chain recombines TRBV7-9 with TRBJ2-3; D is tentatively TRBD1 or TRBD2 (5 bases each). Between the trimmed V and J ends, which lost 5 bases and 8 bases, there was a span of 11 bases. The CDR3 has 12 residues. Per the germline V gene, CDR1 is SEHNR and CDR2 is FQNEAQ (reference sequence). Written as DNA, the CDR3 is TGTGCCAGCAGCCGAGGGGTAGCTACGCAGTATTTT. It encodes CASSRGVATQYF.

This chain uses TRBV20-1 with TRBJ1-1, with TRBD1 as a possible D gene (6 bases). Germline lookup yields CDR1 DFQATT and CDR2 SNEGSKA (reference sequence). V shed 3 bases and J shed 3 bases, with 17 bases lying between them. This CDR3 is built from 15 residues. The CDR3 reads CSASPRGWWDTEAFF. The CDR3, as DNA: TGCAGTGCTAGTCCAAGGGGGTGGTGGGACACTGAAGCTTTCTTT.

The sample holds many counts of this clonotype. The chain employs TRBV6-6 and TRBJ2-7; 7 positions agree with TRBD1. Looked up from germline, CDR1 is MNHNY and CDR2 is SVGAGI (reference sequence). The CDR3 sequence is 18 residues long. Losses at the gene ends were 2 bases for V and 3 bases for J; bases not matched to a gene: 16. The CDR3 is CASSYPLSGQVAGYEQYF. CDR3 bases: TGTGCCAGCAGTTACCCTCTGTCCGGACAGGTGGCTGGCTACGAGCAGTACTTC.

This clonotype was recorded many times. The chain carries TRBV7-9 and TRBJ2-7; possible D gene TRBD1, 5 bases. The CDR3 consists of 14 residues. The ends were cut back, 4 bases at V and 6 bases at J, with 16 bases in the middle. Germline values: CDR1 SEHNR, CDR2 FQNEAQ (reference sequence). The CDR3: CASSSWGVGLEQYF. The CDR3 DNA is TGTGCCAGCAGCTCTTGGGGCGTCGGTCTCGAGCAGTACTTC.

This chain links TRBV5-1 with TRBJ2-4, with 8 bases identical to TRBD2. Germline CDR1 SGHRS, CDR2 YFSETQ. V was pared by 3 bases and J by 7 bases, with 6 bases of the junction left unmatched. The CDR3 contains 14 residues. This chain's CDR3 is CASSWPGGGNIQYF. The CDR3 region has the DNA TGCGCCAGCAGCTGGCCCGGGGGGGGGAACATTCAGTACTTC.

This clonotype was seen a handful of times. The chain uses TRBV20-1 and TRBJ2-2, with TRBD1 as a possible D gene (6 bases). CDR1 is DFQATT and CDR2 is SNEGSKA in the germline V gene (reference sequence). The length of the CDR3 is 12 residues. V shed 8 bases and J shed 4 bases, with 11 bases lying between them. CDR3 coding DNA: TGCAGTACAAACAGGGCCACCGGGGAGCTGTTTTTT. This translates into CSTNRATGELFF.

The CDR3 sequence: CSAREGDSGSTDTQYF. The CDR3 coding sequence is TGCAGTGCTAGAGAGGGGGATAGCGGGAGCACAGATACGCAGTATTTT. The J gene is TRBJ2-3, the V gene TRBV20-1, with 7 bases fitting TRBD2. The germline gives CDR1 DFQATT, CDR2 SNEGSKA (reference sequence). V dropped 0 bases and J dropped 0; count of bases not matched to a gene: 6. The CDR3 totals 16 residues.

Turning to this clonotype: A much bigger clone sits one base away, suggesting this may be a read error. V is TRBV5-1 and J is TRBJ2-1, with a tentative D call TRBD1 (5 bases). The germline CDR1 and CDR2 sequences are SGHRS and YFSETQ. This CDR3 region has 15 residues. The V gene lost 3 bases and the J gene lost 0 bases, with 10 bases spanning the gap. The DNA of the CDR3 is TGCGCCAGCAGCTGGGGCAGCTACTCCTACAATGAGCAGTTCTTC. Amino acids: CASSWGSYSYNEQFF.

This clonotype turned up a few times. The chain has TRBV12-3 or TRBV12-4 and TRBJ2-5; D is perhaps TRBD2 (7 bases). The CDR3 consists of 15 residues. V was trimmed by 4 bases and J by 11 bases, leaving 23 bases between them. For the CDR3, the DNA is TGTGCCAGCAGTTGGGGCGGGGGCCACGGGAATGAGCAGTACTTC. It translates to CASSWGGGHGNEQYF.

This clonotype was recorded many times. The chain is built from TRBV15 and TRBJ2-1; D not resolved. Germline CDR1 is LNHNV and CDR2 is YYDKDF (reference sequence). The CDR3 runs to 14 residues. Trimming removed 1 base from V and 7 bases from J, with 11 bases in between. For the CDR3, the DNA is TGTGCCACCAGCAGAGTTGGGGAACTTAATGAGCAGTTCTTC. Its translation: CATSRVGELNEQFF.

This clonotype came up many times. The chain is built from TRBV27 and TRBJ1-4; D is undetermined. The V and J ends lost 2 bases and 11 bases respectively, with 15 bases between them. The CDR3 has 14 residues. Germline V gene data show CDR1 as MNHEY and CDR2 as SMNVEV (reference sequence). Here the CDR3 DNA reads TGTGCCAGCAGTTTAGGCCGGATGAGCGGGAAACTGTTTTTT. As protein: CASSLGRMSGKLFF. The full variable domain, completed using reference TRBV27 and TRBJ1-4, is EAQVTQNPRYLITVTGKKLTVTCSQNMNHEYMSWYRQDPGLGLRQIYYSMNVEVTDKGDVPEGYKVSRKEKRNFPLILESPSPNQTSLYFCASSLGRMSGKLFFGSGTQLSVL.

This clonotype was seen only a few times. This chain links TRBV20-1 with TRBJ1-1, with TRBD1 as a possible D gene (6 bases). Germline-derived CDR1 and CDR2 are DFQATT and SNEGSKA (reference sequence). V shed 3 bases and J shed 7 bases, with 18 bases lying between them. The CDR3 runs to 14 residues. CDR3 in amino acids: CSASQGGGRDEAFF. DNA of the CDR3: TGCAGTGCTAGTCAAGGAGGGGGTAGGGATGAAGCTTTCTTT.

The V and J genes are TRBV30 and TRBJ1-1; TRBD1 is a possible D gene (5 bases). The CDR3 extends over 12 amino acids. Looked up from germline, CDR1 is GTSNPN and CDR2 is SVGIG (reference sequence). With 8 bases removed from V and 6 bases from J, the gap between germline ends came to 16 bases. The CDR3 loop reads CAVGSWGAEAFF. For the CDR3, the DNA is TGTGCCGTGGGGTCCTGGGGCGCTGAAGCTTTCTTT.

A few counts support this clonotype. The chain has TRBV7-9 and TRBJ1-1; possible D gene TRBD1, 5 bases. This CDR3 region has 12 residues. Germline lookup yields CDR1 SEHNR and CDR2 FQNEAQ (reference sequence). V was clipped by 5 bases and J by 8 bases, with 12 bases between them. DNA of the CDR3: TGTGCCAGCAGCCGGGACCCTAAAGAAGCTTTCTTT. Its protein is CASSRDPKEAFF.